The 17 T cell receptor beta chains given below trace back to one sample, sequenced in a study of response to subunit inactivated influenza vaccine. TCRdb re-analysed the RT-PCR reads in MiXCR, keeping a single row per CDR3 protein. The data show about 650,000 distinct CDR3 sequences, around 13% seen once. Specimen: PBMCs from blood, collected around two weeks before vaccination. These receptors all come from a man between 45 and 60 years old who received an inactivated influenza vaccine.

This clonotype was found a few times. CDR3 DNA: TGTGCCAGCAGCCCTAACATGAACAATGAGCAGTTCTTC. Amino acids: CASSPNMNNEQFF. The rearrangement links TRBV7-2 to TRBJ2-1, with no clear D. Germline CDR1 SGHTA, CDR2 FQGNSA. This CDR3 contains 13 residues. Trimming removed 5 bases at V and 5 bases at J, with 10 bases between.

In this sample, this clonotype turned up many times. The V and J genes are TRBV12-3 or TRBV12-4 and TRBJ2-5; 13 nucleotides line up with TRBD2. The CDR3 contains 16 residues. Trimming took 5 bases from V and 5 from J; bases not matched to a gene: 8. This CDR3 is CASSHPGTSGAETQYF. The CDR3 region has the DNA TGTGCCAGCAGTCACCCCGGGACTAGCGGGGCTGAGACCCAGTACTTC.

This chain joins TRBV29-1 and TRBJ1-2; D remains unclear. The germline gives CDR1 SQVTM, CDR2 ANQGSEA. Trimming stripped 4 bases from V and 5 bases from J, with 11 bases between. This CDR3 is built from 12 residues. In nucleotides, the CDR3 is TGCAGCGTTGCGGCAGGCCGGTATGGCTACACCTTC. It yields the protein CSVAAGRYGYTF.

As regards this clonotype: Given a much more abundant clone one base away, this may be a read error. The V gene is TRBV11-2, the J gene TRBJ2-3; no definite D call. In germline, CDR1 is SGHAT, CDR2 FQNNGV. The CDR3 runs 12 residues. DNA of the CDR3: TGTTCCAGCAGCTTAACCTCGAGGCCGCAGTATTTT. Translation gives CSSSLTSRPQYF.

The chain recombines TRBV9 with TRBJ2-5, with D maybe TRBD2 (6 bases). V shed 6 bases and J shed 2 bases, with 17 bases lying between them. CDR3 length: 15 amino acids. CDR1 is SGDLS and CDR2 is YYNGEE in the germline V gene. CDR3 in amino acids: CASTMGWGGQETQYF. The CDR3 DNA reads as TGTGCCAGCACCATGGGATGGGGAGGACAAGAGACCCAGTACTTC.

This clonotype came up many times. This chain links TRBV30 with TRBJ2-1; 8 bases line up with TRBD2. The CDR3 spans 15 residues. J lost 1 base, V lost 2 bases, and 4 bases had no gene match. Germline assignment: CDR1 GTSNPN and CDR2 SVGIG (reference sequence). CDR3 sequence reads: CAWSIGRGSYNEQFF. As DNA, the CDR3 is TGTGCCTGGAGTATCGGGAGGGGATCCTACAATGAGCAGTTCTTC.

The chain combines TRBV14 with TRBJ2-7; 8 positions match TRBD2. Trimming removed 4 bases from V and 4 bases from J; junction bases left unmatched: 9. CDR3 length: 15 residues. In germline, CDR1 is SGHDN, CDR2 FVKESK. In nucleotides, the CDR3 is TGTGCCAGCAGCCCCTTAGCGGGATTACCTTACGAGCAGTACTTC. Protein sequence: CASSPLAGLPYEQYF.

The chain links TRBV7-8 to TRBJ1-2; 8 bases fit TRBD1. The germline V gene encodes CDR1 SGHVS and CDR2 FQNEAQ. Unmatched junction bases numbered 9, after V lost 5 bases and J lost 4 bases. This CDR3 has 15 amino acids. The CDR3: CASSPAQGARYGYTF. The CDR3 DNA follows: TGTGCCAGCAGCCCTGCCCAGGGGGCCCGCTATGGCTACACCTTC.

The rearrangement links TRBV3-1 to TRBJ1-5; D may be TRBD1 (5 bases). The CDR3 runs to 13 residues. Germline V lookup: CDR1 LGHDT, CDR2 YNNKEL (reference sequence). V was clipped by 1 base and J by 7 bases, with 8 bases between them. CDR3 protein: CASSQGRGQPQHF. Written as DNA, the CDR3 is TGTGCCAGCAGCCAAGGTCGGGGGCAGCCCCAGCATTTT.

CDR3 sequence reads: CSALGQGPYGEQYF. DNA of the CDR3: TGCAGTGCTCTAGGACAGGGGCCTTACGGTGAGCAGTACTTC. The chain is built from TRBV20-1 and TRBJ2-7; 9 positions match TRBD1. CDR3 size: 14 residues. Unmatched junction bases numbered 12, after V lost 5 bases and J lost 7 bases. CDR1 is DFQATT, CDR2 SNEGSKA, per germline (reference sequence).

The sample holds a few counts of this clonotype. This chain connects TRBV29-1 to TRBJ1-1; unclear D gene. The CDR3 spans 12 residues. V lost 4 bases to trimming and J lost 6 bases, with 12 bases between them. Germline V lookup: CDR1 SQVTM, CDR2 ANQGSEA. The CDR3 DNA reads as TGCAGCGTTGTTCAGCCAGACTCTGAAGCTTTCTTT. Protein sequence: CSVVQPDSEAFF. Full variable domain (outside the CDR3, taken from reference TRBV29-1 and TRBJ1-1): SAVISQKPSRDICQRGTSLTIQCQVDSQVTMMFWYRQQPGQSLTLIATANQGSEATYESGFVIDKFPISRPNLTFSTLTVSNMSPEDSSIYLCSVVQPDSEAFFGQGTRLTVV.

This clonotype showed up just a few times. J is TRBJ2-7 and V is TRBV6-1; no definite D call. Germline CDR1 reads MNHNS; CDR2 reads SASEGT. Trimming cost V 0 bases and J 9 bases, with 12 bases left between them. CDR3 size: 13 residues. For the CDR3, the DNA is TGTGCCAGCAGTGAAGCGGAACCCCAAGGGCAGTACTTC. As protein: CASSEAEPQGQYF.

The V call is TRBV6-2 or TRBV6-3, the J call TRBJ2-7, with 10 bases lining up with TRBD1. This CDR3 has 14 residues. Germline V gene sequence: CDR1 MNHEY, CDR2 SVGEGT. V lost 6 bases, J lost 2 bases, and 4 bases stayed unmatched. The CDR3 DNA is TGTGCCAGCAGGCGGACAGGGGGACCCTACGAGCAGTACTTC. Translated: CASRRTGGPYEQYF.

This chain connects TRBV3-1 to TRBJ1-1; D is uncertain. Germline CDR1 reads LGHDT; CDR2 reads YNNKEL (reference sequence). V lost 4 bases and J lost 1, with 10 bases in between. The CDR3 contains 14 residues. The CDR3 bases are TGTGCCAGCAGCCCGTCGAGAAGGAACACTGAAGCTTTCTTT. This codes for CASSPSRRNTEAFF.

The genes are TRBV4-3 and TRBJ1-3; no firm D call. Trimming shortened V by 0 bases and J by 4 bases, and 10 bases separated the two germline ends. The CDR3 is 15 amino acids. Germline V lookup: CDR1 LGHNA, CDR2 YSLEER. The CDR3 DNA reads as TGCGCCAGCAGCCAAGATTCGCTTCCGGGAAACACCATATATTTT. Amino acid sequence: CASSQDSLPGNTIYF.

This clonotype was observed many times. The rearrangement uses TRBV19 and TRBJ1-1, with TRBD1 as a possible D gene (5 bases). This CDR3 is built from 16 residues. Trimming stripped 0 bases from V and 0 bases from J, with 11 bases between. In germline, CDR1 is LNHDA, CDR2 SQIVND (reference sequence). CDR3 amino acids: CASSIDPGTVNTEAFF. In DNA, the CDR3 is TGTGCCAGTAGTATAGATCCAGGGACCGTGAACACTGAAGCTTTCTTT.

This clonotype has just a few counts. The chain links TRBV20-1 to TRBJ1-5; 7 positions agree with TRBD1. CDR1 and CDR2 (germline): DFQATT, SNEGSKA (reference sequence). With V trimmed by 0 bases and J by 4 bases, 6 bases remained unmatched. CDR3 length: 15 residues. The CDR3 DNA reads TGCAGTGCTAGAGATTCAGAACAGGGGAATCAGCCCCAGCATTTT. As protein: CSARDSEQGNQPQHF.